What follows are 2 T cell receptor beta chains derived from one specimen sequenced in a study of cytomegalovirus exposure and HLA in healthy donors. Vbeta (60) and Jbeta (13) primers were used in the PCR. Here immunoSEQ multiplex PCR was the method, and the copy in TCRdb shows in-frame clones only, minus some. The sample gives over 75,000 clones, roughly four fifths of which show up once; 3% to 3.5% is in the top ten. Sequenced input: PBMCs. The receptor set was obtained from a man in his thirties or forties in good health and CMV-seropositive.

V usage is TRBV5-1 and J usage is TRBJ2-4; 8 nucleotides align to TRBD1. This CDR3 contains 18 residues. The ends lost 0 bases at V and 1 base at J; junction bases unmatched: 9. Germline V gene data show CDR1 as SGHRS and CDR2 as YFSETQ. The CDR3 DNA reads as TGCGCCAGCAGCTTGGGGTGGACAGGGCTTGGGGCCAAAAACATTCAGTACTTC. It codes for CASSLGWTGLGAKNIQYF. The full variable domain, in which reference TRBV5-1 and TRBJ2-4 provide the parts outside the CDR3, is KAGVTQTPRYLIKTRGQQVTLSCSPISGHRSVSWYQQTPGQGLQFLFEYFSETQRNKGNFPGRFSGRQFSNSRSEMNVSTLELGDSALYLCASSLGWTGLGAKNIQYFGAGTRLSVL.

The rearrangement joins TRBV14 to TRBJ2-5; 10 nucleotides align to TRBD1. CDR1 is SGHDN, CDR2 FVKESK, per germline. V lost 4 bases and J lost 5; bases outside the gene matches: 16. The CDR3 runs to 18 residues. The CDR3 region is CASSLNDGGDRGFETQYF. CDR3 DNA: TGTGCCAGCAGCCTAAACGATGGCGGGGACAGGGGTTTCGAGACCCAGTACTTC.